Listed below are T cell receptor beta chains from one sample, sequenced in a study of blood T cell repertoires in COVID-19. Using immunoSEQ multiplex PCR, the repertoire was profiled, and TCRdb retains in-frame clones only, with some absent. The profile shows a few hundred thousand clones, roughly 87% of them singletons. The specimen was peripheral blood. The receptors shown here come from a man younger than 35 with active or convalescent COVID-19. The conserved cysteine and the conserved F or W are not part of the CDR3 here. The size of a clone is reported for some rows only, either as once, few or many, or as a class for expanded clones.

size | J | V | CDR3
. | TRBJ2-2 | TRBV5-8 | ASSLRGVMGPGELF
. | TRBJ2-1 | TRBV2 | ASSERGSDRWSCF
. | TRBJ2-7 | TRBV4-1 | ASSRGPSGGVLEQY
. | TRBJ1-1 | TRBV12-3/TRBV12-4 | ASSLRGGTEAF
. | TRBJ2-2 | TRBV9 | ASSSGLAGAPTNTGELF
. | TRBJ1-5 | TRBV28 | ASHRGYQPQH
once | TRBJ2-5 | TRBV10-2 | ASGGEGRLRETQY
. | TRBJ1-4 | TRBV6-1 | ASSEDRVYEKLF
. | TRBJ2-3 | TRBV27 | ASSLWLGGRSDTQY
. | TRBJ2-3 | TRBV29-1 | SVTGLSTDTQY
. | TRBJ2-7 | TRBV5-5 | ASRGTETYEQY
. | TRBJ2-2 | TRBV5-1 | ASSLTGNLNTGELF
. | TRBJ2-7 | TRBV13 | ASSHRDSASYEQY
once | TRBJ2-7 | TRBV27 | ASSTLFGGYEQY
. | TRBJ1-4 | TRBV19 | ASANRGRDEKLF
few | TRBJ1-2 | TRBV19 | ASSLRSAGVTHDYT
. | TRBJ1-1 | TRBV5-6 | ASSLYTGHTEAF
. | TRBJ2-7 | TRBV4-3 | ASSQIAGTYEQY
. | TRBJ1-1 | TRBV9 | ASSVAGQGVGNTEAF
few | TRBJ2-7 | TRBV7-9 | ASSRDRSYEQY
. | TRBJ2-1 | TRBV7-3 | ASSLGGTSPEQF
. | TRBJ1-2 | TRBV6-1 | ASSEIKRYGYT
. | TRBJ2-3 | TRBV2 | ASIIQGISTDTQY
few | TRBJ2-5 | TRBV28 | ASSTPLGRGETQY
. | TRBJ1-1 | TRBV3-1/TRBV3-2 | ASSFRRQGALNTEAF
. | TRBJ1-4 | TRBV28 | ASTRGVYNEKLF
. | TRBJ1-3 | TRBV9 | ASSVEGALSGNTIY